This TCR beta chain came from a study of blood T cell repertoires in COVID-19. Study details: Sites in the United States, Italy and Spain provided acute and convalescent COVID-19 samples.

CDR3 size: 14 residues. Germline V gene data show CDR1 as MDHEN and CDR2 as SYDVKM. V lost 10 bases to trimming and J lost 7 bases; unmatched junction nucleotides: 16. Libraries were prepared by immunoSEQ multiplex PCR; TCRdb keeps only in-frame clonotypes and omits some of them. This sample has roughly 180,000 clones, with about 85% found just once. The V gene is TRBV28, the J gene TRBJ2-7, with 7 bases matching TRBD2. This clonotype was obtained from a man between 65 and 85 years old with active or convalescent COVID-19. Specimen: peripheral blood. Here the CDR3 reads CATHPLAGVEEQYF. CDR3 DNA: TGTGCCACCCATCCCCTGGCGGGAGTGGAAGAGCAGTACTTC.